This T cell receptor (beta chain) stems from a study of T cell responses to AZD1222 COVID-19 vaccine. Points from the study as a whole: Baseline serology detected seropositivity in only six or seven AZD1222 recipients. The span of vaccine-associated CD4 TCRs extended across spike, with dominance at 160-218 and 743-854. The study sampled repertoires only after the peak T cell response. Nearly half of spike-specific TCRs reportedly go after variant regions that carry no mutations.

Method: immunoSEQ multiplex PCR; TCRdb's copy keeps in-frame clones and lacks some. The data contain over 120,000 clones, just over 90% of them seen just once; the ten biggest clones take up 1.5% to 2%. Note on this clone: The antigen is not known.

V dropped 6 bases and J dropped 4; count of bases not matched to a gene: 9. The germline gives CDR1 MNHEY, CDR2 SMNVEV (reference sequence). There are 14 residues in the CDR3. This sequence was found in an adult in good health. The chain uses TRBV27 and TRBJ2-7, with 7 bases lining up with TRBD2. The sample was peripheral blood, taken on day 0 of AZD1222 vaccination. The CDR3 region has the DNA TGTGCCAGCAGCCCGCGCGGGGGATGGTACGAGCAGTACTTC. This sequence encodes CASSPRGGWYEQYF.